This TCR beta chain was recorded in a study of control samples from healthy donors and cancer patients. This clone was seen more than once but under ten times. Repertoires were generated with immunoSEQ multiplex PCR, while TCRdb's copy carries only in-frame clones and drops some. Found here are 150,000 or so clones, 85% to 90% of them singletons; the top ten hold around 5%. The sequence was obtained from a woman aged 25 to 39 in good health. The sequenced sample consisted of blood.

DNA of the CDR3: TGTGCCAGTAGTCTCTATCCGGGACAGGGCAATCAGCCCCAGCATTTT. Translation gives CASSLYPGQGNQPQHF. The J gene is TRBJ1-5, the V gene TRBV19, with TRBD1 identical over 8 bases. Per germline, CDR1 LNHDA and CDR2 SQIVND (reference sequence). Trimming at V came to 5 bases and at J to 2 bases, leaving 8 bases not matched to a gene. The CDR3 sequence is 16 residues long.